What follows describes a single T cell receptor (beta chain). The antigen remains unidentified. This CDR3 is built from 15 residues. V was clipped by 0 bases and J by 7 bases, with 12 bases between them. Looked up from germline, CDR1 is LGHNA and CDR2 is YSLEER. This entry belongs to a study of OX40 agonist ivuxolimab in advanced cancers. Across the study: Partial responses were achieved by three patients: one hepatocellular carcinoma, two cutaneous melanoma. Study-wide points: Both blood CD4+ and CD8+ T cells showed clonal growth by week 6 at 0.1 to 3.0 mg/kg.

Baseline was the first blood sampling point, followed by cycle 4 day 1 and cycle 7 day 1. The data were produced by immunoSEQ multiplex PCR, yet TCRdb's version contains in-frame clones alone and is incomplete. The repertoire holds around 76,000 clones, with more than 85% as singletons. This receptor was identified in an adult with an advanced solid tumor such as melanoma, head and neck, liver or kidney cancer. Sequenced here: CD4+ or CD8+ T cells sorted from blood, sampled in a trial of the OX40 agonist ivuxolimab. This chain uses TRBV4-3 with TRBJ2-2, with D uncertain. CDR3 residues: CASSQEATASGELFF. In DNA, the CDR3 is TGCGCCAGCAGCCAAGAGGCTACTGCCAGCGGGGAGCTGTTTTTT.